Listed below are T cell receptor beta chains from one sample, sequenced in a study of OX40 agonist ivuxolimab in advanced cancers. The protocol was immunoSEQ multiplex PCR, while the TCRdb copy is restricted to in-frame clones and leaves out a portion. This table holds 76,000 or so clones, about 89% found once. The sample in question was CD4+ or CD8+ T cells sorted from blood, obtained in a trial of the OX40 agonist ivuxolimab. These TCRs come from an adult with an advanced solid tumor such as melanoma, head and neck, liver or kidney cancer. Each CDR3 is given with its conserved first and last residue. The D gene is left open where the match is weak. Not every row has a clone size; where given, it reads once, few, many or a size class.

CDR3: CAVTTGTLQETQYF
DNA: TGTGCAGTAACCACCGGGACTCTCCAAGAGACCCAGTACTTC
V: TRBV7-9
size: NA
J: TRBJ2-5
D: NA

CDR3: CASSFWGSGELFF
DNA: TGTGCCAGCAGCTTCTGGGGGAGCGGGGAGCTGTTTTTT
V: TRBV5-5
size: NA
J: TRBJ2-2
D: NA

CDR3: CASSVGGTEYEQYF
DNA: TGTGCCAGCAGCGTAGGCGGGACAGAATACGAGCAGTACTTC
V: TRBV9
size: NA
J: TRBJ2-7
D: NA

CDR3: CASTSGGRGPYEQYF
DNA: TGTGCCAGCACCTCAGGGGGCAGGGGGCCCTACGAGCAGTACTTC
V: TRBV28
size: NA
J: TRBJ2-7
D: TRBD1

CDR3: CASSLDPGGKLFF
DNA: TGCGCCAGCAGCTTGGATCCAGGGGGAAAACTGTTTTTT
V: TRBV5-1
size: NA
J: TRBJ1-4
D: TRBD1

CDR3: CASSQDRVWRGQNEQFF
DNA: TGCGCCAGCAGCCAAGACCGAGTGTGGCGGGGGCAAAATGAGCAGTTCTTC
V: TRBV4-1
size: NA
J: TRBJ2-1
D: NA

CDR3: CASSPGLWGTEAFF
DNA: TGTGCCAGCAGCCCGGGACTTTGGGGGACTGAAGCTTTCTTT
V: TRBV6-6
size: NA
J: TRBJ1-1
D: NA

CDR3: CASSQNGLADYNEQFF
DNA: TGCGCCAGCAGCCAAAATGGACTAGCGGACTACAATGAGCAGTTCTTC
V: TRBV5-1
size: NA
J: TRBJ2-1
D: TRBD2

CDR3: CASSGGRSSYEQYF
DNA: TGTGCCAGCAGTGGAGGGAGAAGCTCCTACGAGCAGTACTTC
V: TRBV2
size: NA
J: TRBJ2-7
D: NA

CDR3: CASRPGTSGMFTDTQYF
DNA: TGTGCCAGCAGACCGGGGACTAGCGGGATGTTCACAGATACGCAGTATTTT
V: TRBV7-9
size: NA
J: TRBJ2-3
D: TRBD2

CDR3: CASSQDSNQPQHF
DNA: TGTGCCAGCAGTCAGGATAGCAATCAGCCCCAGCATTTT
V: TRBV5-4
size: NA
J: TRBJ1-5
D: NA

CDR3: CASSLKGWQTEEQYF
DNA: TGTGCCAGCAGCTTAAAGGGGTGGCAGACGGAAGAGCAGTACTTC
V: TRBV7-6
size: once
J: TRBJ2-7
D: NA

CDR3: CASSESSSGIRNEQFF
DNA: TGCGCCAGCAGTGAGTCGTCTAGCGGGATTCGTAATGAGCAGTTCTTC
V: TRBV10-1
size: NA
J: TRBJ2-1
D: TRBD2

CDR3: CASSSDGRMRNEQFF
DNA: TGTGCCAGCAGCTCGGACGGACGAATGAGGAATGAGCAGTTCTTC
V: TRBV7-3
size: NA
J: TRBJ2-1
D: NA

CDR3: CASRRSEGEQYF
DNA: TGCGCCAGCAGACGATCCGAGGGGGAGCAGTACTTC
V: TRBV5-1
size: few
J: TRBJ2-7
D: NA

CDR3: CASSQDDSRNTEAFF
DNA: TGCGCCAGCAGCCAAGATGACAGCCGGAACACTGAAGCTTTCTTT
V: TRBV4-3
size: NA
J: TRBJ1-1
D: NA

CDR3: CASSFRGLGGEQYF
DNA: TGCGCCAGCAGCTTCAGGGGACTAGGAGGCGAGCAGTACTTC
V: TRBV5-1
size: NA
J: TRBJ2-7
D: TRBD2

CDR3: CASSLLSSGGANEQFF
DNA: TGTGCCAGCAGCTTGCTGTCTAGCGGGGGGGCAAATGAGCAGTTCTTC
V: TRBV11-2
size: once
J: TRBJ2-1
D: TRBD2

CDR3: CASRTRQQETQYF
DNA: TGCGCCAGCAGAACCCGACAGCAAGAGACCCAGTACTTC
V: TRBV5-1
size: once
J: TRBJ2-5
D: NA

CDR3: CASSELGTILSYNEQFF
DNA: TGTGCCAGCAGCGAACTTGGGACTATCCTCTCCTACAATGAGCAGTTCTTC
V: TRBV9
size: NA
J: TRBJ2-1
D: TRBD2

CDR3: CASSLIGGHDEQYF
DNA: TGTGCCAGCAGCTTAATTGGGGGTCACGACGAGCAGTACTTC
V: TRBV7-9
size: few
J: TRBJ2-7
D: NA

CDR3: CASSVRDSSDTQYF
DNA: TGTGCCAGCAGCGTAAGGGACAGTTCGGATACGCAGTATTTT
V: TRBV11-1
size: few
J: TRBJ2-3
D: TRBD1

CDR3: CASSLAPEPGGGYTF
DNA: TGCGCCAGCAGCTTGGCCCCGGAACCGGGGGGCGGCTACACCTTC
V: TRBV5-1
size: once
J: TRBJ1-2
D: NA

CDR3: CASSPSPGTGGNQPQHF
DNA: TGTGCCAGCAGTCCGAGTCCCGGGACAGGGGGCAATCAGCCCCAGCATTTT
V: TRBV5-5
size: NA
J: TRBJ1-5
D: TRBD1

CDR3: CASSSTGDEQFF
DNA: TGTGCCAGCAGCTCCACAGGGGATGAGCAGTTCTTC
V: TRBV11-2
size: NA
J: TRBJ2-1
D: TRBD1

CDR3: CASSTDRVNTEAFF
DNA: TGTGCCAGTAGTACGGACAGGGTGAACACTGAAGCTTTCTTT
V: TRBV19
size: NA
J: TRBJ1-1
D: TRBD1

CDR3: CATSQADTQYF
DNA: TGTGCCACCTCCCAGGCAGATACGCAGTATTTT
V: TRBV2
size: few
J: TRBJ2-3
D: NA

CDR3: CASSLGNSPLHF
DNA: TGTGCCAGCAGCTTAGGGAATTCACCCCTCCACTTT
V: TRBV11-2
size: NA
J: TRBJ1-6
D: NA

CDR3: CASSNRRTTTYNEQFF
DNA: TGTGCCAGCAGTAACCGCCGGACCACAACCTACAATGAGCAGTTCTTC
V: TRBV6-6
size: NA
J: TRBJ2-1
D: NA

CDR3: CASSPSGSYNEQFF
DNA: TGTGCCAGCAGCCCTAGCGGCTCCTACAATGAGCAGTTCTTC
V: TRBV11-2
size: NA
J: TRBJ2-1
D: TRBD2

CDR3: CASSGAGLETQYF
DNA: TGTGCCAGCAGTGGAGCAGGGTTGGAGACCCAGTACTTC
V: TRBV25-1
size: NA
J: TRBJ2-5
D: NA

CDR3: CASSEIAPGESSYNEQFF
DNA: TGTGCCAGCAGTGAAATCGCTCCTGGCGAGAGCTCCTACAATGAGCAGTTCTTC
V: TRBV2
size: NA
J: TRBJ2-1
D: NA

CDR3: CASSPSKGPNYGYTF
DNA: TGTGCCAGCAGTCCAAGTAAGGGACCTAACTATGGCTACACCTTC
V: TRBV4-2
size: NA
J: TRBJ1-2
D: NA

CDR3: CASSLGMGYGYTF
DNA: TGTGCCAGCAGCTTAGGTATGGGCTATGGCTACACCTTC
V: TRBV11-2
size: NA
J: TRBJ1-2
D: NA

CDR3: CAILEAGLGQPQHF
DNA: TGTGCCATCCTTGAAGCAGGATTAGGGCAGCCCCAGCATTTT
V: TRBV28
size: few
J: TRBJ1-5
D: NA

CDR3: CASSQDLGRQETQYF
DNA: TGCGCCAGCAGCCAAGATCTAGGCAGGCAAGAGACCCAGTACTTC
V: TRBV4-3
size: NA
J: TRBJ2-5
D: NA

CDR3: CASSSGLADTDTQYF
DNA: TGTGCCAGCAGCTCGGGACTAGCGGACACAGATACGCAGTATTTT
V: TRBV7-9
size: NA
J: TRBJ2-3
D: TRBD2